What follows is one T cell receptor (beta chain) and its context. Its antigen remains unknown. The source of the sample is a study of T cells in localized non-small cell lung cancer. TCRdb keeps only in-frame clones here, not all; method: immunoSEQ multiplex PCR. The data contain around 100,000 clones, roughly 90% of them singletons. Study outcomes and limitations: Across samples, adjacent lung featured a median roughly 60 of the top 100 tumor clones. Uninvolved adjacent lung showed the highest T cell clonality, exceeding tumor. Density of T cells in blood, when higher, went with longer overall survival. Only one tumor region was sequenced, so heterogeneity remains possible.

Germline V lookup: CDR1 SNHLY, CDR2 FYNNEI. J gave up 7 bases and V 1 base, and 9 bases lay outside the gene matches. This CDR3 is built from 16 residues. The sequence came from a man between 40 and 69 years old with stage I squamous cell lung carcinoma. Sequencing used peripheral blood, obtained before any cancer treatment. V is TRBV2 and J is TRBJ2-3; 9 nucleotides line up with TRBD2. The CDR3 loop reads CASSEGARGGVNTQYF. For the CDR3, the DNA is TGTGCCAGCAGTGAAGGGGCGCGGGGGGGCGTAAATACGCAGTATTTT.